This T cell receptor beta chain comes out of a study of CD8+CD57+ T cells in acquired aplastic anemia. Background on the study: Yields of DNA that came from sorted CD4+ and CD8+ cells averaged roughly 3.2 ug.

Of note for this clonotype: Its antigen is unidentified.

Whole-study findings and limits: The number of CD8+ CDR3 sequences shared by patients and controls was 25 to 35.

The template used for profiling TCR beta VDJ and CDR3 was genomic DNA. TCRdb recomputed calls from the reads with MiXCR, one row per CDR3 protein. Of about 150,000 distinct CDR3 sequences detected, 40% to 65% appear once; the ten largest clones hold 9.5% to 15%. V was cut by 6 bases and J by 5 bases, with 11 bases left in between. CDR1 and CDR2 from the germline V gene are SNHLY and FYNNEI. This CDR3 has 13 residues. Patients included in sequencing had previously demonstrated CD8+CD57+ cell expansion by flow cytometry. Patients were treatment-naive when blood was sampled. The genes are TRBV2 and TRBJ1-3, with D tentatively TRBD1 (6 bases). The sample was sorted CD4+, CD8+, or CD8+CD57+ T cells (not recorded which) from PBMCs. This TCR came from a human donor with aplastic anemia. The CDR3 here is CASRDSYRNTIYF. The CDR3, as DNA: TGTGCCAGCAGGGACAGCTACCGAAACACCATATATTTT.